One and the same sample provided the 9 T cell receptor beta chains below, sequenced in a study of blood T cell repertoires in COVID-19. Here immunoSEQ multiplex PCR was the method, and the copy in TCRdb shows in-frame clones only, minus some. The sample lists approximately 260,000 clones, 89% seen once, with 2% to 2.5% in the top ten. Specimen: peripheral blood. These receptors came from a man aged 50-60 years with acute or convalescent COVID-19.

The chain carries TRBV5-4 and TRBJ2-3; 8 bases match TRBD1. In germline, CDR1 is SGHNT, CDR2 YYREEE (reference sequence). The CDR3 contains 16 residues. Trimming removed 4 bases from V and 6 bases from J; junction bases left unmatched: 13. The CDR3 nucleotides read TGTGCCAGCAGCGTACCAGGGGGCAGGGGATGGGATACGCAGTATTTT. Its protein is CASSVPGGRGWDTQYF. The full variable domain, rest sourced from reference TRBV5-4 and TRBJ2-3, is ETGVTQSPTHLIKTRGQQVTLRCSSQSGHNTVSWYQQALGQGPQFIFQYYREEENGRGNFPPRFSGLQFPNYSSELNVNALELDDSALYLCASSVPGGRGWDTQYFGPGTRLTVL.

This chain links TRBV29-1 with TRBJ1-5, with no clear D. With 4 bases removed from V and 6 bases from J, the gap between germline ends came to 10 bases. This CDR3 comprises 12 residues. In germline, CDR1 is SQVTM, CDR2 ANQGSEA. The CDR3 nucleotides read TGCAGCGTTGGGGAGTTGGGTCAGCCCCAGCATTTT. This gives the protein CSVGELGQPQHF.

The V gene is TRBV4-2, the J gene TRBJ1-5; 8 bases fit TRBD1. Per germline, CDR1 LGHNA and CDR2 YNFKEQ. The CDR3 consists of 15 residues. V was pared by 2 bases and J by 5 bases, with 5 bases of the junction left unmatched. The CDR3 DNA follows: TGTGCCAGCAGCCAACAGGGGGCTGGCGATCAGCCCCAGCATTTT. Amino acid sequence: CASSQQGAGDQPQHF.

The J gene is TRBJ2-2, the V gene TRBV2, with TRBD1 identical over 10 bases. Germline CDR1 reads SNHLY; CDR2 reads FYNNEI. The CDR3 totals 14 residues. V dropped 8 bases and J dropped 5; count of bases not matched to a gene: 5. The CDR3 spells CASGGQGRTGELFF. In DNA, the CDR3 is TGTGCCAGCGGGGGACAGGGGCGGACCGGGGAGCTGTTTTTT.

The J gene is TRBJ1-3, the V gene TRBV2; no clear D. Germline V gene data show CDR1 as SNHLY and CDR2 as FYNNEI. There are 14 residues in the CDR3. V gave up 6 bases and J gave up 4 bases, with 13 bases separating them. CDR3 nucleotide sequence: TGTGCCAGCAGCGTGAGGTGGCAGGGAAACACCATATATTTT. Its protein product is CASSVRWQGNTIYF.

This clone was counted only a few times. J is TRBJ1-2 and V is TRBV7-2; maybe TRBD1 (6 bases). Trimming removed 3 bases at V and 6 bases at J, with 17 bases between. Per germline, CDR1 SGHTA and CDR2 FQGNSA. The length of the CDR3 is 15 residues. The CDR3 nucleotides are TGTGCCAGCAGCTTCATTATGACAGGTTTGAATGGCTACACCTTC. It specifies CASSFIMTGLNGYTF.

The chain uses TRBV3-1 (or the pseudogene TRBV3-2) and TRBJ2-7; D remains ambiguous. The germline V gene has CDR1 LGHDT and CDR2 YNNKEL (reference sequence). The CDR3 extends over 14 amino acids. The V end was cut by 6 bases, the J end by 0 bases, with 12 bases between. The CDR3 reads CASRRSESSYEQYF. The CDR3 DNA reads as TGTGCCAGCAGGCGGTCAGAGAGCTCCTACGAGCAGTACTTC.

This clone was observed a few times. The chain couples TRBV19 to TRBJ1-2, with a tentative D call TRBD1 (6 bases). Deletions cut 5 bases from V and 8 bases from J, with 27 bases between. CDR1 LNHDA and CDR2 SQIVND come from the germline V gene (reference sequence). The CDR3 covers 17 residues. The CDR3 DNA reads TGTGCCAGTAGTGCTACTCCGGGGCAGGGGAATTGGTTCGGCTACACCTTC. It yields the protein CASSATPGQGNWFGYTF.

The chain links TRBV4-2 to TRBJ2-6; 9 bases fit TRBD1. The CDR3 contains 15 residues. V shed 6 bases, J shed 2 bases, and the junction held 2 bases outside the gene matches. Germline CDR1 and CDR2: LGHNA and YNFKEQ. The CDR3 DNA is TGTGCCAGCAGGGGACAGGGCACTGGGGCCAACGTCCTGACTTTC. Its protein is CASRGQGTGANVLTF.